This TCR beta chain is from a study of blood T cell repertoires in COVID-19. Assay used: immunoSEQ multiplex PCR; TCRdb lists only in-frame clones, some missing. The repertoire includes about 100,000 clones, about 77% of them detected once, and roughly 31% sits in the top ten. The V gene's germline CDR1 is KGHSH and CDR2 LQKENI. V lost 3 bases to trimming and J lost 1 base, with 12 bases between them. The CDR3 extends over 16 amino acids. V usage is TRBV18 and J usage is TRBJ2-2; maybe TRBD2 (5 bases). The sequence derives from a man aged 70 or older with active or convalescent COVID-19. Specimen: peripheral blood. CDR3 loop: CASSPERAENTGELFF. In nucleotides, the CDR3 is TGTGCCAGCTCACCGGAGAGGGCGGAGAACACCGGGGAGCTGTTTTTT.